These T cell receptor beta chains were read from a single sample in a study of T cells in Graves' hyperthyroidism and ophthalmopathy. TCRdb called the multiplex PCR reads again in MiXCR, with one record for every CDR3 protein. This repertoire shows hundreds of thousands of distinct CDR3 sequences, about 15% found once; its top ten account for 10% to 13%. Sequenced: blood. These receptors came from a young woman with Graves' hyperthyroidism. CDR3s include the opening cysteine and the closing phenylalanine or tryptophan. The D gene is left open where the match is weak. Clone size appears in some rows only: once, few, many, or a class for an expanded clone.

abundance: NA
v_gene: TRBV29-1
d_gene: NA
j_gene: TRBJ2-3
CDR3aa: CSVEEIRGTDTQYF
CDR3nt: TGCAGCGTTGAGGAGATTCGGGGCACAGATACGCAGTATTTT

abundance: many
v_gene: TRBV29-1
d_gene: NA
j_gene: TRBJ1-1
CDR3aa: CSVGAYMDTEAFF
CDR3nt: TGCAGCGTTGGAGCTTACATGGACACTGAAGCTTTCTTT

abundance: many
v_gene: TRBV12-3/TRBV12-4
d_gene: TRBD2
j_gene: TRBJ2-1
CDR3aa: CASSVAGGAWGEQFF
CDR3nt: TGTGCCAGCAGTGTAGCGGGGGGGGCTTGGGGTGAGCAGTTCTTC

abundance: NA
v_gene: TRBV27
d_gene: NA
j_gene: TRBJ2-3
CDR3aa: CASNHRTQPDTQYF
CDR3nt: TGTGCCAGCAACCACAGGACCCAGCCAGATACGCAGTATTTT

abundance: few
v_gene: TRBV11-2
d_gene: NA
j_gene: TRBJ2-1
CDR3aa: CASNGLSSYNEQFF
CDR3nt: TGTGCCAGCAATGGACTAAGCTCCTACAATGAGCAGTTCTTC

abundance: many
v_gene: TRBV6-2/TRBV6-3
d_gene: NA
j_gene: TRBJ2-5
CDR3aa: CASRSGGAGETQYF
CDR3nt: TGTGCCAGCAGGAGTGGGGGGGCGGGAGAGACCCAGTACTTC

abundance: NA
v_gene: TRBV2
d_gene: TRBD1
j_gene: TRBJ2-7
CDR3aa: CASSAGTGKLEQYF
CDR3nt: TGTGCCAGCAGTGCCGGGACAGGGAAGCTGGAGCAGTACTTC

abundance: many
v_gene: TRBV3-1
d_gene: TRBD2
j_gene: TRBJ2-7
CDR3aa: CASSQTSGPTYEQYF
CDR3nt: TGTGCCAGCAGCCAGACTAGCGGGCCGACCTACGAGCAGTACTTC

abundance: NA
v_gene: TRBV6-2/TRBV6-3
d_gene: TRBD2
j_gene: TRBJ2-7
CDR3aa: CASSYLASGFSYEQYF
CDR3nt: TGTGCCAGCAGTTACCTTGCTAGCGGGTTCTCCTACGAGCAGTACTTC

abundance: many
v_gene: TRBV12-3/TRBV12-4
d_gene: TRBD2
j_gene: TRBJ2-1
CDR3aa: CASKASGTHEQFF
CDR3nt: TGTGCCAGCAAGGCTAGCGGGACCCATGAGCAGTTCTTC

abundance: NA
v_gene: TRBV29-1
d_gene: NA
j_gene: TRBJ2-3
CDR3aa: CSVVGTSSTDTQYF
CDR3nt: TGCAGCGTTGTTGGGACTTCTAGCACAGATACGCAGTATTTT

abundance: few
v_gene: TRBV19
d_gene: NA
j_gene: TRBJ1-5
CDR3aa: CASSSSTGASPGQPQHF
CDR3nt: TGTGCCAGTAGTTCCTCGACAGGTGCTAGCCCGGGACAGCCCCAGCATTTT

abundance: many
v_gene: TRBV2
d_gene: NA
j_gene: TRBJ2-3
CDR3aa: CASSPHRRADTQYF
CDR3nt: TGTGCCAGCAGTCCACATCGGAGGGCAGATACGCAGTATTTT

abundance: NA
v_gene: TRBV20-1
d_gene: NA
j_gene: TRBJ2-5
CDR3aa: CSATRGGKETQYF
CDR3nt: TGCAGTGCGACCAGGGGTGGAAAAGAGACCCAGTACTTC

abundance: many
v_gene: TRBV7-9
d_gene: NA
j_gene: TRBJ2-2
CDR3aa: CASSLAVPGNTGELFF
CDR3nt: TGTGCCAGCAGCTTAGCTGTTCCAGGGAACACCGGGGAGCTGTTTTTT

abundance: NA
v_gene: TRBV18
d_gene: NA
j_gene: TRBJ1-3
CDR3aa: CASSLTVMSGNTIYF
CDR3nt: TGTGCCAGCTCGCTGACAGTTATGTCGGGAAACACCATATATTTT

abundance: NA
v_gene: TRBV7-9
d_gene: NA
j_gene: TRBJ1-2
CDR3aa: CATAHPRWTLANYGYIF
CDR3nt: TGTGCCACCGCACACCCCCGGTGGACGCTAGCTAACTATGGCTACATCTTC